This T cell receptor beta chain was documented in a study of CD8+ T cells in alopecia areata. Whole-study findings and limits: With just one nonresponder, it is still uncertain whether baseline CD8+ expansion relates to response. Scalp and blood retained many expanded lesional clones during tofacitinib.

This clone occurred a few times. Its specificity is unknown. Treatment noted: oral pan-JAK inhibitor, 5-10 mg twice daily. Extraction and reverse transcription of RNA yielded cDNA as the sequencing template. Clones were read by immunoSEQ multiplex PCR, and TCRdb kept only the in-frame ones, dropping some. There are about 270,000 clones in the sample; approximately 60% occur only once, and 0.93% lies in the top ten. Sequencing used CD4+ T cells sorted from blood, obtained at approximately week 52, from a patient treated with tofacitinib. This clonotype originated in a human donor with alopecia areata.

The CDR3, as DNA: TGTGCCTGGAGGGGACAAGTCGGGGAGCTGTTTTTT. Residues: CAWRGQVGELFF. V is TRBV30 and J is TRBJ2-2, with D possibly TRBD1 on 6 matching bases. The germline V gene has CDR1 GTSNPN and CDR2 SVGIG (reference sequence). Trimming removed 3 bases at V and 7 bases at J, with 9 bases between. The CDR3 sequence is 12 residues long.